Presented here are 19 T cell receptor beta chains from one specimen sequenced in a study of T cell responses to AZD1222 COVID-19 vaccine (dated by TCRdb to the early 2020s). In the paper's terms, the time point label means: baseline before first vaccination. Library construction relied on the immunoSEQ multiplex PCR assay. Entries here come from immuneACCESS through TCRdb and include only in-frame sequences with V and J called. Some clones fail to appear in such tables; in the studies checked, an unresolved V gene covers under half of the shortfall, and the cause of the remainder is unknown. In all, the sample holds 100,000 to 150,000 clones, and 90% of those were seen once. 6.5% to 8.5% of the sample is in the top ten clones. Here the sequenced sample was peripheral blood, taken on day 0 of AZD1222 vaccination. The receptors originated from an adult in good health.

The J gene is TRBJ1-2, the V gene TRBV5-1; D unclear. The CDR3 length is 14 residues. Trimming left V 0 bases short and J 3 bases short, with 9 bases between. Germline values: CDR1 SGHRS, CDR2 YFSETQ. CDR3 residues: CASSLVAPDYGYTF. CDR3 coding DNA: TGCGCCAGCAGCTTGGTGGCGCCGGACTATGGCTACACCTTC.

V is TRBV19 and J is TRBJ2-5; TRBD1 is a possible D gene (7 bases). The CDR3 is 14 amino acids. CDR1 and CDR2 from the germline V gene are LNHDA and SQIVND (reference sequence). Trimming pared 7 bases from V and 2 bases from J, leaving 14 bases between. The CDR3 spells CASTPGGPQETQYF. As DNA, the CDR3 is TGTGCCAGTACCCCAGGGGGGCCTCAAGAGACCCAGTACTTC.

The V gene is TRBV2, the J gene TRBJ1-5; TRBD1 matches 7 bases. The germline V gene encodes CDR1 SNHLY and CDR2 FYNNEI. With 1 base clipped from V and 0 bases from J, the junction kept 0 bases outside the gene matches. This CDR3 comprises 15 residues. CDR3 sequence: CASSEGDSSNQPQHF. CDR3 nucleotide sequence: TGTGCCAGCAGTGAAGGGGACAGTAGCAATCAGCCCCAGCATTTT.

V usage is TRBV30 and J usage is TRBJ2-5; no reliable D call. From germline, CDR1 is GTSNPN and CDR2 SVGIG (reference sequence). The CDR3 has 14 amino acids. V shed 2 bases and J shed 10 bases, with 20 bases lying between them. The CDR3 DNA sequence: TGTGCCTGGAGTAGCTCCGACCCCAGGTGGGGCCAGTACTTC. It specifies CAWSSSDPRWGQYF.

The chain has TRBV5-4 and TRBJ2-3; 9 bases are a match to TRBD2. The ends lost 7 bases at V and 3 bases at J; junction bases unmatched: 9. CDR1 and CDR2 from the germline V gene are SGHNT and YYREEE (reference sequence). The CDR3 runs 15 residues. The CDR3 reads CASAVSGGRTDTQYF. In DNA, the CDR3 is TGTGCCAGCGCTGTTAGCGGGGGTCGGACAGATACGCAGTATTTT.

In this sample, this clone turned up a few times. The chain uses TRBV6-5 and TRBJ1-6; D may be TRBD1 (6 bases). The germline V and J ends were trimmed by 7 bases and 8 bases, with 12 bases remaining between them. Germline CDR1 and CDR2: MNHEY and SVGAGI. This CDR3 has 13 amino acids. CDR3 DNA: TGTGCCAGCAAAAACAGGGCGGATTCACCCCTCCACTTT. This gives the protein CASKNRADSPLHF.

This clone was picked up one time. The chain carries TRBV6-5 and TRBJ1-3; 9 bases agree with TRBD1. The CDR3 contains 14 residues. The ends lost 7 bases at V and 4 bases at J; junction bases unmatched: 5. Per the germline V gene, CDR1 is MNHEY and CDR2 is SVGAGI. CDR3 DNA sequence: TGTGCCAGCACACAGGGGGCCGGGGGAAACACCATATATTTT. Protein sequence: CASTQGAGGNTIYF.

V gene TRBV21-1 combines with J gene TRBJ1-2. TRBV21-1 is described as a pseudogene. CDR3 size: 12 residues. This CDR3 is CASRGSNYGYTF. Here the CDR3 DNA reads TGTGCCAGCAGGGGATCTAACTATGGCTACACCTTC.

The chain combines TRBV10-3 with TRBJ2-7; either TRBD1 or TRBD2 may fit D (5 bases each). Germline V gives CDR1 ENHRY, CDR2 SYGVKD. Trimming took 10 bases from V and 3 from J, leaving 16 bases between them. There are 13 residues in the CDR3. CDR3 DNA sequence: TGTGCCACCTCGGGACCATACGACTACGAGCAGTACTTC. It codes for CATSGPYDYEQYF.

This chain links TRBV23-1 with TRBJ1-6, with TRBD1 as a possible D gene (6 bases). TRBV23-1 is labeled an ORF, and its function is uncertain. This CDR3 spans 13 amino acids. The V and J ends lost 2 bases and 9 bases respectively, with 8 bases between them. The CDR3 sequence: CASSQDRISPLHF. The CDR3 coding sequence is TGCGCCAGCAGTCAAGACAGGATTTCACCCCTCCACTTT.

V usage is TRBV2 and J usage is TRBJ2-2; tentative D call: TRBD2 (5 bases). Germline V gene sequence: CDR1 SNHLY, CDR2 FYNNEI. This CDR3 has 12 residues. The V gene lost 8 bases and the J gene lost 7 bases, with 11 bases spanning the gap. The CDR3 here is CASLTGIGELFF. CDR3 nucleotides: TGTGCCAGCCTTACGGGGATCGGGGAGCTGTTTTTT.

This chain links TRBV11-2 with TRBJ1-2; D is possibly TRBD1 (6 bases). Germline values: CDR1 SGHAT, CDR2 FQNNGV. This CDR3 spans 13 amino acids. Deletions cut 3 bases from V and 4 bases from J, with 9 bases between. CDR3 bases: TGTGCCAGCAGCTTTGGCAGGGGCTATGGCTACACCTTC. Its protein product is CASSFGRGYGYTF.

The chain carries TRBV19 and TRBJ1-2; 7 bases are shared with TRBD1. The CDR3 is 15 residues long. Germline-derived CDR1 and CDR2 are LNHDA and SQIVND (reference sequence). J lost 1 base, V lost 7 bases, and 9 bases had no gene match. The CDR3 region is CASNSQGIINYGYTF. DNA for the CDR3: TGTGCCAGTAACTCACAGGGGATAATTAACTATGGCTACACCTTC.

This chain joins TRBV7-3 and TRBJ2-3; D is unclear. The ends were cut back, 5 bases at V and 0 bases at J, with 9 bases in the middle. The length of the CDR3 is 14 residues. Germline loops: CDR1 SGHTA, CDR2 FQGTGA. The CDR3 loop is CASSSQRSTDTQYF. The CDR3 nucleotides are TGTGCCAGCAGCAGTCAAAGGAGCACAGATACGCAGTATTTT.

The CDR3 nucleotides read TGCGCCAGCAGTGCGGGAGGGACAGGAGGCTACGAGCAGTACTTC. As protein: CASSAGGTGGYEQYF. This rearrangement joins TRBV10-1 to TRBJ2-7; D may be TRBD1 or TRBD2 (8 bases each). Germline CDR1 WNHNN, CDR2 SYGVQD (reference sequence). The V end lost 4 bases, the J end lost 3 bases, and 16 bases lay between the germline ends. CDR3 length: 15 amino acids.

V and J are TRBV5-8 and TRBJ2-7; D not resolved. This CDR3 region has 12 residues. Trimming stripped 0 bases from V and 4 bases from J, with 5 bases between. Germline V gene data show CDR1 as SGHTS and CDR2 as YDEGEE. The CDR3 loop is CASSLVGYEQYF. The CDR3 DNA follows: TGTGCCAGCAGCTTGGTGGGGTACGAGCAGTACTTC.

This clone was seen only a few times. The chain links TRBV18 to TRBJ1-5; 11 positions match TRBD1. The CDR3 runs to 16 residues. With 3 bases clipped from V and 1 base from J, the junction kept 2 bases outside the gene matches. Germline V gene sequence: CDR1 KGHSH, CDR2 LQKENI. The CDR3 nucleotides are TGTGCCAGCTCACCGGGGGACAGGGGGAGCAATCAGCCCCAGCATTTT. This translates into CASSPGDRGSNQPQHF.

The chain has TRBV30 and TRBJ1-5; no reliable D call. Per germline, CDR1 GTSNPN and CDR2 SVGIG (reference sequence). The germline V and J ends were trimmed by 4 bases and 2 bases, with 18 bases remaining between them. This CDR3 is 16 amino acids long. As DNA, the CDR3 is TGTGCCTGGAACCCCCCGGCGAGGGTCCGCAATCAGCCCCAGCATTTT. This gives the protein CAWNPPARVRNQPQHF.

Comments on this clone: One junction end disagrees with the germline gene, perhaps due to a read error. The gene calls are TRBV11-2 and TRBJ1-2; 10 bases are a match to TRBD1. CDR3 length: 16 residues. CDR1 is SGHAT and CDR2 is FQNNGV in the germline V gene. CDR3 amino acids: CANSLWRDRGRDGYTF. Written as DNA, the CDR3 is TGTGCCAACAGCTTATGGCGGGACAGGGGCCGTGATGGCTACACCTTC.